Below, one T cell receptor beta chain is given with its context. Clones were sequenced by immunoSEQ multiplex PCR, and TCRdb holds only the in-frame ones, with some missing. The sample yields 78,000 or so clones, approximately 86% seen once. Germline assignment: CDR1 SEHNR and CDR2 FQNEAQ (reference sequence). V lost 1 base to trimming and J lost 3 bases, with 12 bases between them. This CDR3 comprises 16 residues. The sample comes from a study of OX40 agonist ivuxolimab in advanced cancers. This chain uses TRBV7-9 with TRBJ1-4; maybe TRBD1 (5 bases). Sequenced material: CD4+ or CD8+ T cells sorted from blood, taken in a trial of the OX40 agonist ivuxolimab. This receptor was identified in an adult with an advanced solid tumor such as melanoma, head and neck, liver or kidney cancer. The CDR3 DNA follows: TGTGCCAGCAGCTTAGAGAAGGGGACGGCTAATGAAAAACTGTTTTTT. Protein product: CASSLEKGTANEKLFF.